This T cell receptor (beta chain) was identified during a study of T-cell memory formation after mild COVID-19. On the study more broadly: Among the donors, TCR clusters were largely specific to each donor.

TCRdb redid the calling of the 5' RACE reads with MiXCR, one entry per CDR3 protein. The data contain around 150,000 distinct CDR3 sequences, about 14% of them singletons. Trimming stripped 1 base from V and 4 bases from J, with 17 bases between. The CDR3 consists of 16 residues. Germline V gene data show CDR1 as SGHTA and CDR2 as FQGNSA. The receptor was isolated from an adult woman who had mild COVID-19 (a few samples of this study predate the infection). Cell type and time point are not known. The gene calls are TRBV7-2 and TRBJ2-7; D could derive from TRBD1 or TRBD2 (7 bases each). The sample was PBMCs or a T cell subset sorted from them (not recorded which). In DNA, the CDR3 is TGTGCCAGCAGCTTAGTAGGGGCAGGGGGAGGGTACGAGCAGTACTTC. Protein sequence: CASSLVGAGGGYEQYF.